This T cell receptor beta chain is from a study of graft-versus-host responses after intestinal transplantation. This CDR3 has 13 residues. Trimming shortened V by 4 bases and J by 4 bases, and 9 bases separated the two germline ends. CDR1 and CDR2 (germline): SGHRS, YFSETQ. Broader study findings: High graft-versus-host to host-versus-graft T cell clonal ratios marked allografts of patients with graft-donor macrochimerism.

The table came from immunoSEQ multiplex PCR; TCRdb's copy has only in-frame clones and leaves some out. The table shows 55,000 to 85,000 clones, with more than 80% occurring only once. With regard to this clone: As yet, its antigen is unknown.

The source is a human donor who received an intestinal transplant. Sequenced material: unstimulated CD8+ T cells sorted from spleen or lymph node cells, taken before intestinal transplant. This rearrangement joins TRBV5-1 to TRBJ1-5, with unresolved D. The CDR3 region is CASSPVPNQPQHF. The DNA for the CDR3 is TGCGCCAGCAGCCCGGTCCCGAATCAGCCCCAGCATTTT.